This TCR beta chain was sequenced during a study of tumor-infiltrating lymphocytes in primary liver carcinoma (dated by TCRdb to about 2017). About the full investigation: Hepatocellular carcinoma (four) or combined HCC and intrahepatic cholangiocarcinoma (one) was present in the five patients, who were three men and two women aged 30 to 69 years. Technical replicate repertoires showed high reproducibility, with mean shared-clone rates around 0.9 and correlation coefficients above 0.95. TCRbeta repertoire sequencing, expression microarrays and whole-exome sequencing were combined in the study across five regions of each liver tumor, with adjacent normal tissue and blood also included. Samples yielded roughly 3.65 to 7.13 million productive TCRbeta reads; read depth did not differ significantly between tissue types. A total of some 35 specimens from 5 patients went through TCRbeta repertoire sequencing, namely 25 tumor regions, 5 adjacent noncancerous liver tissues and 5 peripheral blood samples. The tumors of the five patients were staged as T1-T3 N0M0, with maximum diameters ranging from roughly 4.2 to 10 cm. The 25 to 30 tumor region samples were profiled with Agilent mRNA microarrays so that TCRbeta repertoire diversity could be related to the local molecular phenotype. What the work shows at the level of the full study, not this receptor alone: Only roughly 8-25% of top clones appeared in all five regions of a tumor, which suggests that tumor-infiltrating T cells are spatially heterogeneous. Only the TCR beta chain was sequenced, which likely underestimates true repertoire diversity because unpaired alpha chains were not captured. Because the samples were bulk and unsorted, CD4+ and CD8+ T cell repertoires could not be compared. Only a few patients were included in the study, and the authors note that the findings should be validated in a larger study. The top 250 clones made up a significantly larger repertoire fraction in tumors than in blood (p = 0.039). Consistent with antigen-driven expansion, pairs of tumor regions showed higher repertoire overlap (mean roughly 35%) than either tumor-adjacent pairs (approximately 17%) or tumor-blood pairs (around 14%).

CDR1 and CDR2 were assigned from the germline V gene as SQVTM and ANQGSEA. Counted from cysteine to phenylalanine, this CDR3 has 13 amino acids. CDR3 DNA only is kept here, 39 bases in frame from base 1. At the junction V is shortened by 1 base and J by 5 bases, with 12 bases in between. In its sample, this clonotype was seen many times. It has no known antigen specificity. No base quality values were provided; no much bigger clone lies one nucleotide off. Using a constant-region primer and ProtoScript II reverse transcriptase, TCRbeta-specific cDNA was reverse-transcribed from 400 to 550 ng total RNA. TCRbeta libraries were built with three nested multiplex PCR rounds, a slightly modified ARM-PCR procedure. Each of the first two PCR rounds ran for roughly 9 cycles and used multiplex TRBV1-TRBV30 forward primers together with a Cbeta reverse primer. A final 25-cycle PCR with Deep VentR polymerase added sample barcodes and Illumina adapters. Before sequencing, amplicons between 200 and 500 bp were purified from gel using a QIAquick gel extraction kit. An Illumina HiSeq 2500 was used to sequence the TCRbeta amplicons, generating 250-bp paired-end reads. The authors' pipeline ran thus. To recover full CDR3 sequences, reads were quality-trimmed using Trimmomatic v0.33 and paired reads were then merged using FLASH v1.2.11. V, D and J germline segments were assigned to the rearranged TCRbeta sequences using MiGEC v1.2.1b. VDJtools v1.0.0 computed clonotype statistics and Shannon-Wiener diversity indices. To reduce sampling bias, subsequent analyses other than the diversity analysis used only the 250 most abundant clonotypes in each sample. The raw public reads went through TCRdb reprocessing: fastp at Q25, MiXCR clone calling, in-frame beta chains kept. Each CDR3 protein appears once, grouped with its most common genes and DNA. The V and J calls were determined by TCRdb, not by the authors. In all, the sample holds 120,000 or so distinct CDR3 sequences, and 55% to 75% of those were seen once. Approximately 10% of the sample is taken by the ten largest.

Without any cell sorting, total RNA and DNA were extracted together from around 20-30 mg of bulk tissue using the AllPrep DNA/RNA mini kit. Five patients with histopathologically diagnosed primary liver carcinoma underwent surgical resection in China between late 2015 and March 2016. At the time of sampling, the patients were treatment-naive and had chronic HBV infection. Five spatially separated regions were sampled from each tumor: the superior, inferior, left-lateral and right-lateral poles, plus the tumor centre. According to histology, viable tumor cells made up more than 80% of every tumor sample. Fresh tumor and adjacent tissue pieces were bisected; one half was stored in RNAlater at -80°C, the other sent for histology.

Recombination linked TRBV29-1 to TRBJ2-7, with the identity of the D gene unclear. Source material: liver tumor tissue from sampling region 1. Reading the label with the study, this specimen's cell subset or site is: tumor region T1, superior pole. This receptor was identified in an older woman with primary liver carcinoma and hepatitis B virus infection. The CDR3 corresponds to CSVEGSATNEQYF. The DNA is TGCAGCGTTGAAGGCTCGGCAACCAACGAGCAGTACTTC.